These 2 T cell receptor beta chains share one sample of origin, sequenced in a study of STAT5B mutations in CD4+ large granular lymphocyte leukemia. TCRdb's copy holds only in-frame clones and misses some; the assay was immunoSEQ multiplex PCR. The table lists nearly 35,000 clones, 87% of them singletons, with roughly 3.2% in the top ten. The sequenced sample was CD4+ T cells from blood buffy coats. These receptors originate from a human donor in good health.

This clone came up once. The chain links TRBV6-1 to TRBJ1-4; tentative D call: TRBD1 (6 bases). V was trimmed by 2 bases and J by 4 bases, leaving 11 bases between them. There are 15 residues in the CDR3. Germline V gene data show CDR1 as MNHNS and CDR2 as SASEGT. Here the CDR3 DNA reads TGTGCCAGCAGTGAATATAACAGGGTTAATGAAAAACTGTTTTTT. Protein product: CASSEYNRVNEKLFF.

The chain carries TRBV7-2 and TRBJ1-2; 9 nucleotides agree with TRBD1. Trimming removed 5 bases from V and 5 bases from J; junction bases left unmatched: 6. The V gene's germline CDR1 is SGHTA and CDR2 FQGNSA. This CDR3 is 14 amino acids long. The CDR3 sequence is CASSRLTGGYGYTF. In DNA form, the CDR3 reads TGTGCCAGCAGCCGACTGACAGGGGGGTATGGCTACACCTTC.